The entry below describes one T cell receptor beta chain. Clones were read by immunoSEQ multiplex PCR, and TCRdb kept only the in-frame ones, dropping some. The sample holds about 92,000 clones, roughly 93% seen once. This record belongs to a study of T cell changes during pregnancy in multiple sclerosis. This sequence originates from a female donor with multiple sclerosis, enrolled in a pregnancy study. The input for sequencing was peripheral blood, taken in the third trimester of pregnancy.

DNA of the CDR3: TGTGCCAGCAGCTACAGGGGACCCTACAATGAGCAGTTCTTC. Translation: CASSYRGPYNEQFF. The chain combines TRBV7-9 with TRBJ2-1; 7 nucleotides align to TRBD1. This CDR3 is built from 14 residues. CDR1 SEHNR and CDR2 FQNEAQ come from the germline V gene (reference sequence). Trimming took 4 bases from V and 2 from J; bases not matched to a gene: 2.